This TCR beta chain was sequenced for a study of CD8+ T cells in alopecia areata. About the research overall: Each of the treated patients was given oral tofacitinib, 5 to 10 mg twice daily, for moderate-to-severe alopecia areata. Tofacitinib exposure lasted 6 to 18 months, followed by 6 months off drug.

Once RNA had been extracted, it was reverse transcribed into cDNA to act as the sequencing template. Only in-frame clones appear in the TCRdb table, and some are missing; sequencing was by immunoSEQ multiplex PCR. The table records over 200,000 clones, over 60% of them present only once. Treatment given: oral pan-JAK inhibitor, 5-10 mg twice daily. Alopecia areata patients provided lesional scalp punch biopsies and peripheral blood. CDR1 is GTSNPN, CDR2 SVGIG, per germline (reference sequence). V was trimmed by 1 base and J by 0 bases, leaving 9 bases between them. The CDR3 is made up of 14 amino acids.

The material sequenced was CD4+ T cells sorted from blood, taken at week 4, from a patient treated with tofacitinib. The chain couples TRBV30 to TRBJ1-2; D is unresolved. The sequence was obtained from a human donor with alopecia areata. CDR3 nucleotides: TGTGCCTGGAGTGCGCAGCTGTCTAACTATGGCTACACCTTC. Amino acids: CAWSAQLSNYGYTF.